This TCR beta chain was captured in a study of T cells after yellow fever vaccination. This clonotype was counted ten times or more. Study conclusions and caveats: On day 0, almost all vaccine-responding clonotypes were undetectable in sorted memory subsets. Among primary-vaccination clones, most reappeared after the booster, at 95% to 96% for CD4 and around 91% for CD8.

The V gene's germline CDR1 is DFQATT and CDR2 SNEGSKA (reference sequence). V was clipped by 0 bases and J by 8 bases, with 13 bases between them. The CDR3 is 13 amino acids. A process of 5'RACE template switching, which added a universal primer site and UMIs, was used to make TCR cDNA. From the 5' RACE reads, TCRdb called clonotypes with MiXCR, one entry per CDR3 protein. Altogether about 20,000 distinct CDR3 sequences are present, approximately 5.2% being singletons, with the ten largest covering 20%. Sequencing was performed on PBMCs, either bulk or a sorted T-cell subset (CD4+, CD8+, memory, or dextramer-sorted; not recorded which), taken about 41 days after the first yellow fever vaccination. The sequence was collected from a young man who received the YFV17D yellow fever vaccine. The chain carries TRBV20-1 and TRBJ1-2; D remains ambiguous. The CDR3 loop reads CSARDGPRAGYTF. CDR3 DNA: TGCAGTGCTAGAGATGGCCCACGGGCCGGCTACACCTTC.